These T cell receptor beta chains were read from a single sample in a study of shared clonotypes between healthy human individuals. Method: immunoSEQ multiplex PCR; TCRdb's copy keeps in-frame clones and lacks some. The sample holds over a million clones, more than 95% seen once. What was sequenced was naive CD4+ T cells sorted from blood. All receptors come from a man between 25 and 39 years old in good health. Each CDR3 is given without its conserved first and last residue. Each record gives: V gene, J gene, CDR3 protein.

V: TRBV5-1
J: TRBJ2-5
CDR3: ASSPQAGVVETQY

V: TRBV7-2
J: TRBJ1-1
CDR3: ASSLGVGMNTEAF

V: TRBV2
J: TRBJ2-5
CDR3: ASSARTSLETQY

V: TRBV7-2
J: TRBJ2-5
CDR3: ASSLAWGNLYQETQY

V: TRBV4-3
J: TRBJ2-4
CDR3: ASSQGITGRTQNIQY

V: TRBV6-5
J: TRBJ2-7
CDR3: ASRSSGQKYEQY

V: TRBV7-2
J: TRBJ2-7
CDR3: ASSPKSGRPGEQY

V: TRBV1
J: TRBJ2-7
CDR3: TSSHQISGRSHEQY

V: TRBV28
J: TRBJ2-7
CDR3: ASSLRREGEQY

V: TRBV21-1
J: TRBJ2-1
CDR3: ASTGQLHMAPYNEQF

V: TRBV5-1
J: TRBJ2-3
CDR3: ASSRDGSTDTQY

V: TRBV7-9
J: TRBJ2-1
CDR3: ASSLPSRSSYNEQF

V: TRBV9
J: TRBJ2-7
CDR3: ASSVEEGTYEQY

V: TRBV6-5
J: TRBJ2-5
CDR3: ASSRPGQMETQY

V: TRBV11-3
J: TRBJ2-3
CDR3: ASPHEDSTDTQY

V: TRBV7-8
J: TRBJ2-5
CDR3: ASSQGGLPGETQY

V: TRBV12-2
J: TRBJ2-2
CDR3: ASRLVNTAGESGELF

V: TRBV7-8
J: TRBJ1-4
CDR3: ASSLGQGPLEKLF

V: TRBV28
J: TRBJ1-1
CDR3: ASIFRTGGRTEAF

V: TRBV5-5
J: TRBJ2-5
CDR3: ASAQQGGRQETQY

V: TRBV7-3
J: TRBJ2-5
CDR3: ASSLGIQETQY

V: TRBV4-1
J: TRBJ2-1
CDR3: ASSQDLNYNEQF

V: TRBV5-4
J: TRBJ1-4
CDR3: ASSLDGHATNEKLF

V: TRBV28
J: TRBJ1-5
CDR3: ASSTGVQPQH

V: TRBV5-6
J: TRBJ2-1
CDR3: ASSVTNRLNEQF

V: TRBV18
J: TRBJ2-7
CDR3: ASSRGGGSYEQY

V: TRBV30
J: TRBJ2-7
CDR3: AWSVDGTLRSYEQY

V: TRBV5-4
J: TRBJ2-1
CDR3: ASSRENEQF

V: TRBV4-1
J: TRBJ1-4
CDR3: ASNHEKLF

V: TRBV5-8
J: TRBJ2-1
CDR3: ASTPFAGAATYNEQF

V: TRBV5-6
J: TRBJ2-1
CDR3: ASSPLRSLVNEQF

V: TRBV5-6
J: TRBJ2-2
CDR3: ASSLQVGLAGVTGELF